This entry lists 27 T cell receptor beta chains sequenced from one sample in a study of technical replicates of blood from a few donors. Here immunoSEQ multiplex PCR was the method, and the copy in TCRdb shows in-frame clones only, minus some. The repertoire holds about 14,000 clones, roughly 84% seen once, with roughly a tenth in the top ten. The sample was PBMCs. The receptor source for this set is a human donor in good health.

This clone was seen only once. This chain joins TRBV30 and TRBJ2-7; 8 bases align to TRBD2. From germline, CDR1 is GTSNPN and CDR2 SVGIG (reference sequence). J gave up 3 bases and V 3 bases, and 7 bases lay outside the gene matches. The CDR3 covers 14 residues. The CDR3 here is CAWSPGGDLYEQYF. The CDR3 DNA sequence: TGTGCCTGGAGCCCGGGGGGGGACCTCTACGAGCAGTACTTC. Using reference TRBV30 and TRBJ2-7 for the parts outside the CDR3, the full variable domain is SQTIHQWPATLVQPVGSPLSLECTVEGTSNPNLYWYRQAAGRGLQLLFYSVGIGQISSEVPQNLSASRPQDRQFILSSKKLLLSDSGFYLCAWSPGGDLYEQYFGPGTRLTVT.

By share of the sample, this clone is medium-sized. CDR3 amino acids: CASSFGGPYEQYF. CDR3 DNA sequence: TGTGCCAGCAGCTTTGGGGGCCCCTACGAGCAGTACTTC. The chain carries TRBV5-6 and TRBJ2-7; D is perhaps TRBD1 (6 bases). Germline CDR1 reads SGHDT; CDR2 reads YYEEEE. The CDR3 is 13 amino acids. V lost 2 bases and J lost 2, with 8 bases in between. The entire variable domain, with the rest obtained from reference TRBV5-6 and TRBJ2-7, is as follows: DAGVTQSPTHLIKTRGQQVTLRCSPKSGHDTVSWYQQALGQGPQFIFQYYEEEERQRGNFPDRFSGHQFPNYSSELNVNALLLGDSALYLCASSFGGPYEQYFGPGTRLTVT.

The chain carries TRBV30 and TRBJ2-1, with 7 bases that match TRBD2. Trimming at V came to 2 bases and at J to 5 bases, leaving 15 bases not matched to a gene. Per the germline V gene, CDR1 is GTSNPN and CDR2 is SVGIG (reference sequence). The CDR3 is made up of 17 amino acids. DNA for the CDR3: TGTGCCTGGAGTAACACAAACATGGGGCTAGCGGACAATGAGCAGTTCTTC. This gives the protein CAWSNTNMGLADNEQFF.

This chain links TRBV9 with TRBJ2-3, with 7 bases identical to TRBD1. Germline V CDR1 and CDR2: SGDLS, YYNGEE. The CDR3 loop spans 14 amino acids. The trim removed 4 bases at V and 2 bases at J, leaving 4 bases unmatched. This CDR3 is CASSHGTVTDTQYF. CDR3 nucleotides: TGTGCCAGCAGCCATGGGACAGTCACAGATACGCAGTATTTT.

The V call is TRBV7-9, the J call TRBJ2-1; no clear D. The CDR3 is made up of 11 amino acids. The V end lost 3 bases, the J end lost 14 bases, and 11 bases lay between the germline ends. Germline-derived CDR1 and CDR2 are SEHNR and FQNEAQ (reference sequence). As DNA, the CDR3 is TGTGCCAGCAGCTTGGCGGCAGAAAAGTTCTTC. It is translated as CASSLAAEKFF.

The chain carries TRBV6-1 and TRBJ2-7, with TRBD2 matching 12 bases. V trimming: 1 base; J trimming: 3 bases; junction bases outside the gene matches: 7. The CDR3 is 17 amino acids. Germline lookup yields CDR1 MNHNS and CDR2 SASEGT. The chain's CDR3 is CASSEGLAGGEVYEQYF. The DNA for the CDR3 is TGTGCCAGCAGTGAAGGGCTAGCGGGAGGGGAGGTCTACGAGCAGTACTTC.

This chain connects TRBV7-3 to TRBJ2-3; 13 bases align to TRBD2. Germline loops: CDR1 SGHTA, CDR2 FQGTGA. The CDR3 covers 16 residues. V was clipped by 3 bases and J by 5 bases; unmatched bases: 5. CDR3: CASSFGTSGIGDTQYF. The CDR3 nucleotides read TGTGCCAGCAGCTTCGGGACTAGCGGGATTGGAGATACGCAGTATTTT.

The chain employs TRBV5-1 and TRBJ2-2; possible D gene TRBD1, 6 bases. The CDR3 consists of 16 residues. Trimming stripped 2 bases from V and 2 bases from J, with 13 bases between. Germline V gene sequence: CDR1 SGHRS, CDR2 YFSETQ. The CDR3 loop is CASSFSGTKNTGELFF. CDR3 DNA sequence: TGCGCCAGCAGCTTTTCCGGGACAAAAAACACCGGGGAGCTGTTTTTT.

J is TRBJ2-4 and V is TRBV28, with 9 bases identical to TRBD1. After removal of 6 bases from V and 5 bases from J, the junction contained 14 bases not matched to a gene. CDR3 length equals 17 residues. Per germline, CDR1 MDHEN and CDR2 SYDVKM. The CDR3, as DNA: TGTGCCAGCAGCACCTCCGTCGGACAGGGGTTCCAAAACATTCAGTACTTC. Residues: CASSTSVGQGFQNIQYF. The variable domain in full, with the rest retrieved from reference TRBV28 and TRBJ2-4, is DVKVTQSSRYLVKRTGEKVFLECVQDMDHENMFWYRQDPGLGLRLIYFSYDVKMKEKGDIPEGYSVSREKKERFSLILESASTNQTSMYLCASSTSVGQGFQNIQYFGAGTRLSVL.

The genes are TRBV28 and TRBJ1-1, with a tentative D call TRBD1 (5 bases). The CDR3 consists of 15 residues. Germline lookup yields CDR1 MDHEN and CDR2 SYDVKM. V was trimmed by 3 bases and J by 1 base, leaving 12 bases between them. The CDR3 is CASSLWGMTNTEAFF. The CDR3 nucleotides read TGTGCCAGCAGTTTGTGGGGCATGACGAACACTGAAGCTTTCTTT.

J is TRBJ2-5 and V is TRBV6-5; no definite D call. Germline lookup yields CDR1 MNHEY and CDR2 SVGAGI. This CDR3 has 12 amino acids. Trimming took off 4 bases at V and 4 bases at J, with 7 bases between the two ends. Here the CDR3 DNA reads TGTGCCAGCAGTTCCCCGGGAGAGACCCAGTACTTC. Amino acids: CASSSPGETQYF.

The rearrangement links TRBV7-9 to TRBJ1-4, with D perhaps TRBD1 (6 bases). This CDR3 has 15 residues. V lost 4 bases and J lost 4, with 13 bases in between. In germline, CDR1 is SEHNR, CDR2 FQNEAQ (reference sequence). The CDR3 nucleotides read TGTGCCAGCAGCTATAACAGGGATCTTAATGAAAAACTGTTTTTT. It encodes CASSYNRDLNEKLFF. Based on the CDR3 plus reference TRBV7-9 and TRBJ1-4, the full variable domain is DTGVSQNPRHKITKRGQNVTFRCDPISEHNRLYWYRQTLGQGPEFLTYFQNEAQLEKSRLLSDRFSAERPKGSFSTLEIQRTEQGDSAMYLCASSYNRDLNEKLFFGSGTQLSVL.

This clone was seen only once. The chain couples TRBV7-9 to TRBJ2-5; D perhaps matches TRBD2 (5 bases). This CDR3 is built from 15 residues. V shed 1 base and J shed 1 base, with 10 bases lying between them. Germline CDR1 is SEHNR and CDR2 is FQNEAQ (reference sequence). The CDR3 coding sequence is TGTGCCAGCAGCTTAGACGCGGGCAGCCAAGAGACCCAGTACTTC. It encodes CASSLDAGSQETQYF.

The rearrangement joins TRBV27 to TRBJ1-1; D is perhaps TRBD1 (5 bases). The ends were cut back, 6 bases at V and 12 bases at J, with 23 bases in the middle. The CDR3 is 14 residues long. The V gene's germline CDR1 is MNHEY and CDR2 SMNVEV (reference sequence). The CDR3 DNA sequence: TGTGCCAGCAGACCTACCGGACCCCCAGGGTCGACTTTCTTT. It yields the protein CASRPTGPPGSTFF.

The gene calls are TRBV30 and TRBJ1-5, with D possibly being TRBD1 (5 bases). The germline V gene encodes CDR1 GTSNPN and CDR2 SVGIG (reference sequence). Deletions cut 4 bases from V and 0 bases from J, with 13 bases between. The CDR3 spans 15 residues. CDR3 DNA: TGTGCCTGGAATACCGGGGGTTATAGCAATCAGCCCCAGCATTTT. As protein: CAWNTGGYSNQPQHF.

The chain combines TRBV27 with TRBJ2-1; no clear D gene. Germline values: CDR1 MNHEY, CDR2 SMNVEV (reference sequence). The CDR3 is 15 amino acids. V lost 2 bases to trimming and J lost 3 bases, with 11 bases between them. The CDR3 coding sequence is TGTGCCAGCAGTTTACTCGGGTCTTACTACAATGAGCAGTTCTTC. Protein sequence: CASSLLGSYYNEQFF.

The chain has TRBV19 and TRBJ1-2; D is unresolved. Trimming stripped 7 bases from V and 4 bases from J, with 16 bases between. CDR1 is LNHDA and CDR2 is SQIVND in the germline V gene (reference sequence). This CDR3 has 14 amino acids. CDR3 region: CASNGVSGIYGYTF. The CDR3, as DNA: TGTGCCAGTAATGGTGTCTCAGGAATCTATGGCTACACCTTC.

V gene TRBV4-2 combines with J gene TRBJ2-2, with 7 bases fitting TRBD1. V gave up 4 bases and J gave up 4 bases; unmatched junction bases: 3. The CDR3 is 14 residues long. Germline lookup yields CDR1 LGHNA and CDR2 YNFKEQ. This CDR3 reads CASSPGTATGELFF. CDR3 in DNA: TGTGCCAGCAGCCCAGGGACAGCCACCGGGGAGCTGTTTTTT.

The rearrangement uses TRBV19 and TRBJ2-1, with 10 bases identical to TRBD2. The CDR3 loop spans 15 amino acids. J lost 6 bases, V lost 2 bases, and 4 bases had no gene match. CDR1 and CDR2 (germline): LNHDA, SQIVND (reference sequence). CDR3 sequence (DNA): TGTGCCAGTAGTATACTAGCGGGAGTTTTCAATGAGCAGTTCTTC. Residues: CASSILAGVFNEQFF. The complete variable domain, with remaining parts taken from reference TRBV19 and TRBJ2-1, reads DGGITQSPKYLFRKEGQNVTLSCEQNLNHDAMYWYRQDPGQGLRLIYYSQIVNDFQKGDIAEGYSVSREKKESFPLTVTSAQKNPTAFYLCASSILAGVFNEQFFGPGTRLTVL.

In this sample, this clone turned up a few times. This sequence joins TRBV28 and TRBJ1-5; D may be TRBD1 (5 bases). The CDR3 spans 14 residues. Trimming removed 5 bases from V and 3 bases from J, with 11 bases in between. The germline gives CDR1 MDHEN, CDR2 SYDVKM. CDR3 DNA sequence: TGTGCCAGCAGTCACCAGGGTTCCAATCAGCCCCAGCATTTT. The encoded protein is CASSHQGSNQPQHF.

This sequence joins TRBV23-1 and TRBJ2-5; 7 nucleotides align to TRBD2. TRBV23-1 is annotated as an ORF whose role is uncertain. J lost 3 bases, V lost 10 bases, and 11 bases had no gene match. This CDR3 spans 14 amino acids. The CDR3 bases are TGCGCCACTCGGGGAGGGACCGAAGAAGAGACCCAGTACTTC. Its protein product is CATRGGTEEETQYF.

The DNA of the CDR3 is TGTGCCAGCAGCTACGGGACAGGGGGCTACGAGCAGTACTTC. This encodes CASSYGTGGYEQYF. The gene calls are TRBV7-9 and TRBJ2-7; TRBD1 matches at 11 bases. Trimming cost V 4 bases and J 3 bases; bases outside gene matches: 2. Germline values: CDR1 SEHNR, CDR2 FQNEAQ (reference sequence). This CDR3 is 14 amino acids long. Based on the CDR3 plus reference TRBV7-9 and TRBJ2-7, the full variable domain is DTGVSQNPRHKITKRGQNVTFRCDPISEHNRLYWYRQTLGQGPEFLTYFQNEAQLEKSRLLSDRFSAERPKGSFSTLEIQRTEQGDSAMYLCASSYGTGGYEQYFGPGTRLTVT.

The chain recombines TRBV4-2 with TRBJ1-3; no firm D call. V lost 1 base and J lost 3, with 10 bases in between. Germline-derived CDR1 and CDR2 are LGHNA and YNFKEQ. The CDR3 sequence is 15 residues long. The CDR3 bases are TGTGCCAGCAGCCAAGTGGAGCGGATTGGAAACACCATATATTTT. Translating gives CASSQVERIGNTIYF.

This clone was observed once. The chain combines TRBV7-2 with TRBJ2-1; 13 bases map to TRBD2. V lost 3 bases, J lost 6 bases, and 2 bases stayed unmatched. CDR1 SGHTA and CDR2 FQGNSA come from the germline V gene. The CDR3 consists of 15 residues. In nucleotides, the CDR3 is TGTGCCAGCAGCTTCGGGACTAGCGGGGCCAATGAGCAGTTCTTC. Protein: CASSFGTSGANEQFF. Filled out from reference TRBV7-2 and TRBJ2-1, the complete variable domain reads GAGVSQSPSNKVTEKGKDVELRCDPISGHTALYWYRQSLGQGLEFLIYFQGNSAPDKSGLPSDRFSAERTGGSVSTLTIQRTQQEDSAVYLCASSFGTSGANEQFFGPGTRLTVL.

The table lists this clone with a few counts. The rearrangement uses TRBV10-1 and TRBJ2-7, with D perhaps matching TRBD2 (5 bases). The V end lost 4 bases, the J end lost 4 bases, and 17 bases lay between the germline ends. Per the germline V gene, CDR1 is WNHNN and CDR2 is SYGVQD (reference sequence). The CDR3 contains 15 residues. CDR3 in amino acids: CASSGDLEVPYEQYF. The CDR3, as DNA: TGCGCCAGCAGTGGGGATTTGGAGGTTCCGTACGAGCAGTACTTC.

The chain links TRBV6-5 to TRBJ2-1, with D maybe TRBD2 (5 bases). The CDR3 runs to 12 residues. CDR1 is MNHEY and CDR2 is SVGAGI in the germline V gene. Trimming stripped 6 bases from V and 14 bases from J, with 17 bases between. In DNA, the CDR3 is TGTGCCAGCAGCCACGGCAAACGGGGAGAGTTCTTC. It is translated as CASSHGKRGEFF.

The chain combines TRBV29-1 with TRBJ2-5, with 10 nucleotides matching TRBD1. The CDR3 has 13 residues. Germline assignment: CDR1 SQVTM and CDR2 ANQGSEA. V lost 8 bases to trimming and J lost 4 bases; unmatched junction nucleotides: 7. In nucleotides, the CDR3 is TGCAGCACGCCGACAGGGGGCGGAGAGACCCAGTACTTC. Its protein is CSTPTGGGETQYF.